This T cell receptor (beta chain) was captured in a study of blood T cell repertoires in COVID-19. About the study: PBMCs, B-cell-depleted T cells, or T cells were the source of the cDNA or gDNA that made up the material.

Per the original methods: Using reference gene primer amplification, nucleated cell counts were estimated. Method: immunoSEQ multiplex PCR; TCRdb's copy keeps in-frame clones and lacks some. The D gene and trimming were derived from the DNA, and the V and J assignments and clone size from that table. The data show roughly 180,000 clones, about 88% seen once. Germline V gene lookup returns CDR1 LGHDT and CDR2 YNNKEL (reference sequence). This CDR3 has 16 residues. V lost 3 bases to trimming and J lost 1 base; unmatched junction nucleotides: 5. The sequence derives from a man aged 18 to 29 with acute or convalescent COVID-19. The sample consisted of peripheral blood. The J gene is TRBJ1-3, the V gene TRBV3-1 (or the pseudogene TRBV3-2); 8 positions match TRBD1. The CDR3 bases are TGTGCCAGCAGCCATGGGACAGGAAGGTCTGGAAACACCATATATTTT. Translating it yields CASSHGTGRSGNTIYF.